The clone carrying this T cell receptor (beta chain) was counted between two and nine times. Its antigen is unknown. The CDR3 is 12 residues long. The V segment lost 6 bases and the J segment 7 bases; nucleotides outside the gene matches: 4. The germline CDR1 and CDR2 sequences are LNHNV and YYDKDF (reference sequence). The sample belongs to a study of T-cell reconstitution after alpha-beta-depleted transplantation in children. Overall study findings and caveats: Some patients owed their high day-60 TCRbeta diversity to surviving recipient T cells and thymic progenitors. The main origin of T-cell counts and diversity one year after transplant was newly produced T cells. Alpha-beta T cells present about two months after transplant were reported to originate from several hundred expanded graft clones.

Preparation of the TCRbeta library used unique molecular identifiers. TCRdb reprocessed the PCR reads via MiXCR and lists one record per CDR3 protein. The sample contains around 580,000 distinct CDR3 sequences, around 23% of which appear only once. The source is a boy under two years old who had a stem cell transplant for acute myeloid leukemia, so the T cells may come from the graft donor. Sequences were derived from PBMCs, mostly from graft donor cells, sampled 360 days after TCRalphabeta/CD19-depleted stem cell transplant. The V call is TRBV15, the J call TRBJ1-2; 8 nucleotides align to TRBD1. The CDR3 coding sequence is TGTGCCACCAGTCAGGGGGCGCGTGGCTACACCTTC. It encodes CATSQGARGYTF. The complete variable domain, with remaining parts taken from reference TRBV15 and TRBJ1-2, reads DAMVIQNPRYQVTQFGKPVTLSCSQTLNHNVMYWYQQKSSQAPKLLFHYYDKDFNNEADTPDNFQSRRPNTSFCFLDIRSPGLGDTAMYLCATSQGARGYTFGSGTRLTVV.